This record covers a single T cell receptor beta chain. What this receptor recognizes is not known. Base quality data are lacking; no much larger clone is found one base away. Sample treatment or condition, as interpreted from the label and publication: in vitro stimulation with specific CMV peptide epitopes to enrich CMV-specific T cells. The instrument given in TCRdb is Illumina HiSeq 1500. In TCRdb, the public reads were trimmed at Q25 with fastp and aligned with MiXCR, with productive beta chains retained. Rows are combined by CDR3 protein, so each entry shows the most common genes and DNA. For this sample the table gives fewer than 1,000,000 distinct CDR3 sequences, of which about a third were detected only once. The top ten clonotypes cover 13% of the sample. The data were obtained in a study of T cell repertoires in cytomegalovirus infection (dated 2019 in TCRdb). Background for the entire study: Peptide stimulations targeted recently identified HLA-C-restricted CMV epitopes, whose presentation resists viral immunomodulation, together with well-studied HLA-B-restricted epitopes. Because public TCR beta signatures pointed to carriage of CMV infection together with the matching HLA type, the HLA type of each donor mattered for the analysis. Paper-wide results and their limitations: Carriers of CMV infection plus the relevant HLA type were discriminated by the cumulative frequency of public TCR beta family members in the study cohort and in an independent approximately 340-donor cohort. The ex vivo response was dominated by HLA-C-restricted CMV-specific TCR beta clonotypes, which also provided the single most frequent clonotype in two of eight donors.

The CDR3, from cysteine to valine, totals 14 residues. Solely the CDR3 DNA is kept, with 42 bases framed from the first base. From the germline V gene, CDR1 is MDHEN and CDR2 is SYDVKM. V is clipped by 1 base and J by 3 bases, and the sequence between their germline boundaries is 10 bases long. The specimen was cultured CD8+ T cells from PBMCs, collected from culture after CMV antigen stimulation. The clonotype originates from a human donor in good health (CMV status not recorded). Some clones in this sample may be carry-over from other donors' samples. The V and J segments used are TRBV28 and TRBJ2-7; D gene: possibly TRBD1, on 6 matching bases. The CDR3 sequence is CASSLLGQDYEQYV. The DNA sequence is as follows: TGTGCCAGCAGTTTATTGGGACAAGACTACGAGCAGTACGTC.